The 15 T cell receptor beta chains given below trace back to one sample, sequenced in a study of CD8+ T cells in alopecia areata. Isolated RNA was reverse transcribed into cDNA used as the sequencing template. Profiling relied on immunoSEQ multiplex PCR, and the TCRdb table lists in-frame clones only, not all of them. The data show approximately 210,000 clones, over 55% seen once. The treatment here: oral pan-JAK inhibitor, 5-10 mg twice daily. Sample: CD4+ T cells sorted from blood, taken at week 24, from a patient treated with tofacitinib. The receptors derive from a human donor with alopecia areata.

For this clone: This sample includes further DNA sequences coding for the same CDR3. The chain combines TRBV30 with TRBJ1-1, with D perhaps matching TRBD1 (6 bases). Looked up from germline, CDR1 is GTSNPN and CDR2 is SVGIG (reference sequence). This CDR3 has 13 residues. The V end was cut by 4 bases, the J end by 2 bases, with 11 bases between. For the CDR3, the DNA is TGTGCCTGGAACTACAGGGAAAACACTGAAGCTTTCTTT. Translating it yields CAWNYRENTEAFF.

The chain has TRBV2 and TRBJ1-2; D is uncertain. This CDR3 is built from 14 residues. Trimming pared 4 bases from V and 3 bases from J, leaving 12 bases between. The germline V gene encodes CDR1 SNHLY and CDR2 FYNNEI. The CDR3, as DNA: TGTGCCAGCAGTGCCTTAAGTCAGGACTATGGCTACACCTTC. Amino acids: CASSALSQDYGYTF.

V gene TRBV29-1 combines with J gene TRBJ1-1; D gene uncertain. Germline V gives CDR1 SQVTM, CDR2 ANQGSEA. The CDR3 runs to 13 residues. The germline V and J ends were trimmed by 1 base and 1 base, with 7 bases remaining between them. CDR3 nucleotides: TGCAGCGTTGAAGGAGCGGCGAACACTGAAGCTTTCTTT. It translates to CSVEGAANTEAFF.

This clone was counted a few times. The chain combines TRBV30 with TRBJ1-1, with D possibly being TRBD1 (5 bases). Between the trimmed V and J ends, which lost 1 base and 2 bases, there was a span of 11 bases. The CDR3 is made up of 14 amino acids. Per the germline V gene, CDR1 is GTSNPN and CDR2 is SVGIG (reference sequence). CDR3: CAWSGQLGNTEAFF. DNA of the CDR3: TGTGCCTGGAGTGGACAGCTTGGAAACACTGAAGCTTTCTTT.

CDR3 in DNA: TGTGCCAGCAGCTTGAAGGGCGGACAGGGCCCCTACGAGCAGTACTTC. It yields the protein CASSLKGGQGPYEQYF. V is TRBV7-2 and J is TRBJ2-7; 8 bases match TRBD1. The CDR3 has 16 amino acids. With 3 bases clipped from V and 2 bases from J, the junction kept 9 bases outside the gene matches. Germline lookup yields CDR1 SGHTA and CDR2 FQGNSA.

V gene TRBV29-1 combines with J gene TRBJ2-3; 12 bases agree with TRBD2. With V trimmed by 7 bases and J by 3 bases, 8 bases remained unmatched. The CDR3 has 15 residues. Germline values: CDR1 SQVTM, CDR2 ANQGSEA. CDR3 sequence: CSGLAGGPVTDTQYF. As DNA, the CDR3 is TGCAGCGGCCTAGCGGGGGGGCCGGTGACAGATACGCAGTATTTT.

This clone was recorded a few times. The CDR3 DNA reads as TGTGCCAGCAGTGGGCAGGGCCCCTCTCGCGAGCAGTACTTC. Its translation: CASSGQGPSREQYF. J is TRBJ2-7 and V is TRBV2, with D possibly matching TRBD1 (5 bases). V was pared by 4 bases and J by 6 bases, with 16 bases between. The germline gives CDR1 SNHLY, CDR2 FYNNEI. The CDR3 extends over 14 amino acids.

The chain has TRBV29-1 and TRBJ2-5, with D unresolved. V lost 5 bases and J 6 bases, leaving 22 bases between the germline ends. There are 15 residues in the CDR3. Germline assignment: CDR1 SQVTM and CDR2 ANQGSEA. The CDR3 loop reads CSVIPQDPGGKTQYF. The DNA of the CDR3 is TGCAGCGTTATCCCCCAGGACCCCGGTGGGAAGACCCAGTACTTC.

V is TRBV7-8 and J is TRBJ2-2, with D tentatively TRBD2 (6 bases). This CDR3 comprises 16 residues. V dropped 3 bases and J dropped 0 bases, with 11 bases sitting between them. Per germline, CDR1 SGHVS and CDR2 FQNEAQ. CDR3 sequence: CASSFLGGTNTGELFF. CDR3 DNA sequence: TGTGCCAGCAGCTTCCTCGGGGGAACGAACACCGGGGAGCTGTTTTTT.

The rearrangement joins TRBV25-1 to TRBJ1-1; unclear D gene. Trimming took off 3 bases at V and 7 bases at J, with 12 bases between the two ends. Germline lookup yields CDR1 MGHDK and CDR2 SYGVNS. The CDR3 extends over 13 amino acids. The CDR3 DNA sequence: TGTGCCAGCAGTGAGAGGTTGAGCGATGAAGCTTTCTTT. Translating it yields CASSERLSDEAFF.

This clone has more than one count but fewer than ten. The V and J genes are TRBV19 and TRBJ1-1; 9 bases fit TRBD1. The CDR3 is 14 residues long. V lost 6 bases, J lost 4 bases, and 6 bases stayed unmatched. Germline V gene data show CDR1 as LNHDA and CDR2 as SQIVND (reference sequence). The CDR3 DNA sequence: TGTGCCAGTAGGATGGAGACAGGGGGCACTGAAGCTTTCTTT. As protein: CASRMETGGTEAFF.

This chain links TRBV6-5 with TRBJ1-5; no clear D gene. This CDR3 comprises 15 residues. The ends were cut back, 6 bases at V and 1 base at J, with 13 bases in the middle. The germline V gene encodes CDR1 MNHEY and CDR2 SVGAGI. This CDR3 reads CASSPAGSSNQPQHF. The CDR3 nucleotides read TGTGCCAGCAGCCCGGCCGGGTCAAGCAATCAGCCCCAGCATTTT.

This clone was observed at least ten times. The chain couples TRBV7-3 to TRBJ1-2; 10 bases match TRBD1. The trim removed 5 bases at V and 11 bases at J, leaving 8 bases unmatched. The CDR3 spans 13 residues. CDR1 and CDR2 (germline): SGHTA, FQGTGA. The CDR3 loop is CASSPDRGRRYTF. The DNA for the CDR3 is TGTGCCAGCAGCCCAGACAGGGGGCGGAGATACACCTTC.

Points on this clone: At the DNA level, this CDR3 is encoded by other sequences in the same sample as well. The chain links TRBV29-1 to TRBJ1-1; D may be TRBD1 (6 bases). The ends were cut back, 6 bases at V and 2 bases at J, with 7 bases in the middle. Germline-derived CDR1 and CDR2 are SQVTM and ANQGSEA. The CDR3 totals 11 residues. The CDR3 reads CSVDRNTEAFF. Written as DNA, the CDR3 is TGCAGCGTGGACAGAAACACTGAAGCTTTCTTT.

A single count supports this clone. The CDR3 DNA sequence: TGTGCCAGCAGGCCAGCGGGGGTCAGCACAGATACGCAGTATTTT. Its protein product is CASRPAGVSTDTQYF. The chain joins TRBV7-9 to TRBJ2-3, with 8 nucleotides matching TRBD2. The germline V gene has CDR1 SEHNR and CDR2 FQNEAQ (reference sequence). The V segment lost 6 bases and the J segment 0 bases; nucleotides outside the gene matches: 5. CDR3 size: 15 residues.